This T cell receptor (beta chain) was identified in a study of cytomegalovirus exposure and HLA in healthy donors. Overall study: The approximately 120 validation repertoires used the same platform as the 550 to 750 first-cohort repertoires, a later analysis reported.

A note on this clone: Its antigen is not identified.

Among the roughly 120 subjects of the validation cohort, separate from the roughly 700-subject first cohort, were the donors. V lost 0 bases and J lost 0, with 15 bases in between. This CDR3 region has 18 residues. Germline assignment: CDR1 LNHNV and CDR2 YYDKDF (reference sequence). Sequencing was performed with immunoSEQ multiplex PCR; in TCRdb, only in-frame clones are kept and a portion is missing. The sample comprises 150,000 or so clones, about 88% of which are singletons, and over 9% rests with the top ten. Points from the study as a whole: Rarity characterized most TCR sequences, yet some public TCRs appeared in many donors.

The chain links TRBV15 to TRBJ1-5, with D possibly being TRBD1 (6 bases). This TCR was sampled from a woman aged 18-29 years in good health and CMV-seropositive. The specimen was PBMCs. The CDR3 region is CATSRDESRGYSNQPQHF. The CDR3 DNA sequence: TGTGCCACCAGCAGAGATGAGAGCAGGGGTTATAGCAATCAGCCCCAGCATTTT. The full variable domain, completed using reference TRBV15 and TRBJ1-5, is DAMVIQNPRYQVTQFGKPVTLSCSQTLNHNVMYWYQQKSSQAPKLLFHYYDKDFNNEADTPDNFQSRRPNTSFCFLDIRSPGLGDTAMYLCATSRDESRGYSNQPQHFGDGTRLSIL.